The source of this T cell receptor beta chain is a study of Ad26.COV2.S vaccination and SARS-CoV-2 variants. Study-level findings and limits: Participants in the vaccine arm had higher spike-specific TCR breadth; placebo recipients had lower. The authors reported substantial breadth in spike-specific CD8+ and CD4+ T cell responses after vaccination. In TCR breadth and depth analyses, total T cell responses may have been underestimated. Participants given vaccine showed non-spike TCR breadth similar to that of placebo recipients.

Profiled with immunoSEQ multiplex PCR; TCRdb holds only in-frame clones, not every one. The repertoire includes some 340,000 clones, more than 70% of them detected once, and around 1.9% sits in the top ten. A word on this clone: Its antigen is currently unknown.

The V segment lost 5 bases and the J segment 1 base; nucleotides outside the gene matches: 9. The CDR3 contains 17 residues. Germline-derived CDR1 and CDR2 are SGHVS and FQNEAQ. The treatment here: roughly 20 received Ad26.COV2.S at low or high dose, single or two shots; 5 received placebo; per-sample allocation not given. On day 63 after the first injection, vaccine and placebo recipients gave samples. The receptor comes from a person aged 18 to 65 who received the Ad26.COV2.S COVID-19 vaccine or a placebo. The chain employs TRBV7-8 and TRBJ2-1; 9 bases match TRBD2. The sequencing used peripheral blood, collected in a trial of Ad26.COV2.S vaccine versus placebo. The CDR3 region has the DNA TGTGCCAGCAGCCCATCTCTCAGCGGGGGGTCCTACAATGAGCAGTTCTTC. Its translation is CASSPSLSGGSYNEQFF. Looking up the rest from reference TRBV7-8 and TRBJ2-1 gives the full variable domain: GAGVSQSPRYKVAKRGQDVALRCDPISGHVSLFWYQQALGQGPEFLTYFQNEAQLDKSGLPSDRFFAERPEGSVSTLKIQRTQQEDSAVYLCASSPSLSGGSYNEQFFGPGTRLTVL.